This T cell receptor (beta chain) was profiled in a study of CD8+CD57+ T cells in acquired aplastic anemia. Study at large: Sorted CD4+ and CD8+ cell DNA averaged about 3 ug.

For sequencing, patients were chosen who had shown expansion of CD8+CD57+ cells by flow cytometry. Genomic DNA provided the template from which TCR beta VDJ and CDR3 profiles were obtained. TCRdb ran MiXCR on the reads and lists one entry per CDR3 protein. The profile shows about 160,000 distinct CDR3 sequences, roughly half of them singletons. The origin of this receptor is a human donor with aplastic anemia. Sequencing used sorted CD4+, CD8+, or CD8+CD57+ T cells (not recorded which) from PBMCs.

CDR3 in amino acids: CASCSGGSPTDTQYF. Here the CDR3 DNA reads TGCGCCAGCTGCAGTGGCGGGAGTCCCACAGATACGCAGTATTTT. The J gene is TRBJ2-3, the V gene TRBV5-1, with TRBD2 matching 7 bases. This CDR3 has 15 residues. Germline CDR1 and CDR2: SGHRS and YFSETQ. Trimming at V came to 7 bases and at J to 2 bases, leaving 10 bases not matched to a gene.